This is a list of T cell receptor beta chains from one sample in a study of PD-1 and CTLA-4 blockade in melanoma. This table comes from immunoSEQ multiplex PCR, and its TCRdb copy is limited to in-frame clones, with some not included. The sample yields around 32,000 clones, 85% to 90% seen once. Material: CD8+ T cells from peripheral blood, obtained before anti-PD-1 treatment. The receptors derive from a human donor with melanoma. CDR3s leave out the opening cysteine and the closing phenylalanine or tryptophan. Fields, in order: V gene, J gene, CDR3 protein.

TRBV13	TRBJ2-1	ASSSRDRVNEQF
TRBV10-2	TRBJ1-1	ASSVTQGMNTEAF
TRBV2	TRBJ1-5	ASAPRAEGNQPQH
TRBV4-2	TRBJ1-3	ASSHRGLENTIY
TRBV7-8	TRBJ1-5	ASSRRLNQPQH
TRBV19	TRBJ1-6	ASSIPSYNSPLH
TRBV19	TRBJ2-7	ASSPGSGGYEQY
TRBV9	TRBJ1-1	ASSVSVARPNTEAF
TRBV10-1	TRBJ2-7	ASSETGIEQY
TRBV5-1	TRBJ1-1	ASSLEGQGFTEAF
TRBV30	TRBJ1-4	AWRRTWDSNEKLF
TRBV6-5	TRBJ1-1	ASSYRQENTEAF
TRBV14	TRBJ2-7	ASSRDASSYEQY
TRBV5-8	TRBJ1-6	ASSPGVGYSPLH
TRBV28	TRBJ1-6	ASTLQGAMNSPLH
TRBV28	TRBJ1-2	ASTFHLTGKGYGYT
TRBV29-1	TRBJ2-1	SGGLVNEQF
TRBV6-4	TRBJ1-1	ASRNTNTAGRAF
TRBV27	TRBJ1-1	ASSLGGGTEAF
TRBV7-9	TRBJ1-6	ASSPLDRGNSPLH
TRBV7-9	TRBJ2-7	ASSKGQSYEQY
TRBV15	TRBJ2-7	ATSRDDRETYEQY
TRBV3-1/TRBV3-2	TRBJ2-1	ASSQDEREARRDEQF
TRBV24-1	TRBJ1-2	ATSEGAGYGYT
TRBV4-1	TRBJ2-6	ASSQELGLGANVLT
TRBV2	TRBJ1-5	ASSEVIPKGNQPQH
TRBV7-8	TRBJ2-6	ASSLGGLLS
TRBV6-5	TRBJ1-2	ASSLPGTSQYGYT
TRBV7-9	TRBJ1-2	ASSRDDGGYT
TRBV6-5	TRBJ2-7	ASSYEAGDSYEQY
TRBV7-9	TRBJ2-5	ASSYTRDSFVEETQY
TRBV12-5	TRBJ2-3	ASGQSEPDTQY
TRBV11-2	TRBJ2-1	ASSAPKGLALYNEQF
TRBV29-1	TRBJ2-5	SVEVGLAGGNQETQY
TRBV5-6	TRBJ1-2	ASSSLGPSGSNYGYT
TRBV24-1	TRBJ1-1	ATSEAGGNTEAF
TRBV27	TRBJ2-1	ASSQGVDEQF
TRBV19	TRBJ1-3	ASSILSSHSGNTIY
TRBV28	TRBJ2-5	ASSSSWDETQY
TRBV7-2	TRBJ1-5	ASSFFGENQPQH
TRBV5-6	TRBJ1-4	ASSLGEKLF
TRBV5-1	TRBJ2-7	ASSLALQGGYEQY
TRBV7-9	TRBJ1-2	ASSPSGGSYGYT
TRBV11-2	TRBJ2-7	ASSLPRTAYPWTYEQY
TRBV2	TRBJ1-5	ASSQAEGQPQH
TRBV28	TRBJ2-7	ASSSGTSGKNEQY
TRBV10-2	TRBJ1-2	ASSVSSGGWSDGYT
TRBV7-9	TRBJ2-7	ASSTGTGYEQY